The present entry profiles one T cell receptor beta chain with its context. Its target antigen remains unknown. No clone much larger than this one lies a single base away; base qualities are absent. The CDR3 regions of human TCRbeta chains were subjected to immunosequencing. Under the source paper's analysis protocol: TCRs in the repertoires were matched against a reference library of SARS-CoV-2-specific TCRs that had been generated with the MIRA antigen-specificity platform. Breadth was defined as the fraction of unique TCRs that were SARS-CoV-2-associated, and depth was defined as the fraction of total T cells that were SARS-CoV-2-associated. Using the MIRA data, each spike-specific TCR was mapped to the spike region that the TCR reacts to and placed in a CD4 or CD8 class. Log10-transformed breadth and depth values were compared by one-way ANOVA with Sidak's multiple comparisons tests. The immuneACCESS repertoire file appears here via TCRdb, limited to in-frame rearrangements. These files lack a portion of the clones; in checked studies, under half of the deficit traces to unresolved V genes, and the cause of the others is not known. V, J and clone size are those of that table, while D and trimming were read from the DNA. The sample yields about 120,000 clones; roughly 90% were counted once. The ten largest clones take up over 1.5% of the sample.

The time point label, read with the paper, signifies: baseline before first vaccination. Samples from vaccinated people were obtained from the UK trials COV001 and COV002, which included a single-blind randomized controlled phase 2/3 trial of AZD1222 (ChAdOx1 nCoV-19) in healthy adults. For TCRbeta chain sequencing, PBMC samples from trial participants were taken at day 0 and at day 28 after the second dose. This sample stems from a study of T cell responses to AZD1222 COVID-19 vaccine (dated by TCRdb to the early 2020s). General notes on the study: AZD1222 recipients whose second dose came at about 4 weeks and those whose second dose came at about 12 weeks were combined into one group, since spike-specific TCR depth and breadth did not differ between the two schedules. TCR sequencing covered fewer than 250 trial participants: about 210 given two doses of AZD1222 and around 26 given two doses of MenACWY control vaccine. Enrollment into the trials was organized by age into subgroups of 18-55, 56-69 and 70-plus years, and those subgroups contained roughly 140, 27 and 60 TCR-sequenced participants, respectively.

The CDR3 has 14 amino acids, counting the end cysteine and phenylalanine. Of the read, only the CDR3 DNA is kept; its 42 bases are in frame from base 1. V is cut by 3 bases and J by 5 bases, and the space between the germline ends is 13 bases. Taken from the germline V gene (reference sequence), the CDR1 and CDR2 loops are LGHDT and YNNKEL. Points the paper makes about the study in general: Nearly half of unique spike-specific TCRs reportedly recognized epitopes outside regions mutated in the B.1.351 and B.1.1.7 variants. The 56-69-year group was small, and its depth increase did not reach significance, likely because of low power. Participants were mostly white British, with more females than males. The authors suggested clonal diversity may have been underestimated. Conclusions about previously exposed vaccinees were limited because only a handful of AZD1222 recipients were SARS-CoV-2 seropositive at baseline. Spike-specific TCR breadth and depth rose significantly after two AZD1222 doses compared with day 0 and with MenACWY recipients. Because no day 14 peak-response samples were available, the repertoires could be characterized only after the peak T cell response. Vaccine-associated CD4 TCRs spanned the whole spike protein, with dominant responses in regions 160-218 and 743-854.

This receptor chain uses TRBV3-1 (or the pseudogene TRBV3-2) and TRBJ1-2; a weak D assignment points to TRBD1 (5 bases agree). The sequencing used peripheral blood, collected on day 0 of AZD1222 vaccination. The TCR was taken from an adult in good health. The CDR3 has the sequence CASSQSNWGYGYTF. Read as DNA, the sequence is TGTGCCAGCAGCCAGTCGAATTGGGGGTATGGCTACACCTTC.